This T cell receptor beta chain is drawn from a study of blood T cell repertoires in COVID-19. For the study at large: T cells, B-cell-depleted T cells, or PBMCs provided the cDNA or gDNA that served as material.

Assay: immunoSEQ multiplex PCR; the TCRdb copy retains only in-frame clones and omits some. The data show approximately 71,000 clones, about 80% seen once. The CDR3 loop spans 15 amino acids. After removal of 2 bases from V and 5 bases from J, the junction contained 4 bases not matched to a gene. CDR1 and CDR2 (germline): MNHNY, SVGAGI (reference sequence). This TCR derives from a woman older than 75 with acute or convalescent COVID-19. The sequencing sample was made of peripheral blood. This chain joins TRBV6-6 and TRBJ2-1; TRBD2 agrees at 9 bases. CDR3 nucleotide sequence: TGTGCCAGCAGTTACAGCGCTAGCGGGAACAATGAGCAGTTCTTC. Its protein product is CASSYSASGNNEQFF.